The table lists the clone carrying this T cell receptor beta chain with many counts. This entry comes from a study of T-cell reconstitution after alpha-beta-depleted transplantation in children. V shed 0 bases and J 7 bases; nucleotides not matched to a gene: 11. The CDR3 is 18 amino acids. From germline, CDR1 is SGDLS and CDR2 YYNGEE. As it was prepared, the TCRbeta library received unique molecular identifiers. A single record per CDR3 protein comes from TCRdb applying MiXCR to the PCR reads. This table has approximately 400,000 distinct CDR3 sequences, about 11% appearing once. Sequencing used PBMCs from the stem cell graft donor, obtained from the stem cell graft. The chain is built from TRBV9 and TRBJ2-1, with TRBD2 identical over 12 bases. This TCR was sampled from a human donor who donated a stem cell graft to a child with acute myeloid leukemia. DNA of the CDR3: TGTGCCAGCAGCGTAGATCCGGGACTAGCGGGTGTAATAAATGAGCAGTTCTTC. Its translation: CASSVDPGLAGVINEQFF.